Listed here are 4 T cell receptor beta chains from one sample, sequenced in a study of blood T cell repertoires in COVID-19. Sequencing used immunoSEQ multiplex PCR; TCRdb keeps in-frame clones, though not all of them. The sample includes over 100,000 clones, 75% to 90% of them seen just once. Sequenced: peripheral blood. These receptors were taken from a woman in her seventies with acute or convalescent COVID-19.

This chain joins TRBV13 and TRBJ2-3; D remains ambiguous. Trimming removed 3 bases from V and 0 bases from J, with 10 bases in between. The CDR3 covers 15 residues. CDR1 and CDR2 (germline): PRHDT, FYEKMQ (reference sequence). The CDR3 loop is CASSFKGGSTDTQYF. CDR3 coding DNA: TGTGCCAGCAGCTTCAAAGGCGGTAGCACAGATACGCAGTATTTT.

This chain connects TRBV5-6 to TRBJ1-5; possibly TRBD1 for D (6 bases). Germline V gene data show CDR1 as SGHDT and CDR2 as YYEEEE. The germline V and J ends were trimmed by 4 bases and 1 base, with 15 bases remaining between them. The CDR3 loop spans 16 amino acids. The CDR3 reads CASSTQGLQSNQPQHF. In DNA form, the CDR3 reads TGTGCCAGCAGCACCCAGGGGCTTCAGAGCAATCAGCCCCAGCATTTT.

J is TRBJ1-4 and V is TRBV6-6; tentative D call: TRBD1 (6 bases). This CDR3 has 16 residues. The V end lost 6 bases, the J end lost 0 bases, and 14 bases lay between the germline ends. Germline values: CDR1 MNHNY, CDR2 SVGAGI (reference sequence). CDR3 in amino acids: CASRDSGGTTNEKLFF. The CDR3 nucleotides are TGTGCCAGCAGGGACAGCGGGGGGACAACTAATGAAAAACTGTTTTTT.

The chain links TRBV9 to TRBJ2-7, with 7 nucleotides matching TRBD2. This CDR3 has 13 amino acids. The ends lost 4 bases at V and 3 bases at J; junction bases unmatched: 4. CDR1 is SGDLS and CDR2 is YYNGEE in the germline V gene. CDR3: CASSRSGRYEQYF. The DNA of the CDR3 is TGTGCCAGCAGCCGTAGCGGGCGCTACGAGCAGTACTTC.